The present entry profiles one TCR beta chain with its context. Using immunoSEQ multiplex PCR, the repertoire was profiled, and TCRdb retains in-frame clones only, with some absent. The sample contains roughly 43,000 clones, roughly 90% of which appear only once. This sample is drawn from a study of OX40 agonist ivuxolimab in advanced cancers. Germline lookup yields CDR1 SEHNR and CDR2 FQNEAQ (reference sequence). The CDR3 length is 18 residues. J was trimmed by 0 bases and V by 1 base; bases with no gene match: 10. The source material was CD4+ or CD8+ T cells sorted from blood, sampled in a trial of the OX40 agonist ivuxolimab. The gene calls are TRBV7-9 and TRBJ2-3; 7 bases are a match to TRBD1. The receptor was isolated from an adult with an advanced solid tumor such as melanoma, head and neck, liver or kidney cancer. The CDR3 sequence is CASSLVDGTDTSTDTQYF. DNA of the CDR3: TGTGCCAGCAGCTTAGTGGACGGGACAGATACTAGCACAGATACGCAGTATTTT.